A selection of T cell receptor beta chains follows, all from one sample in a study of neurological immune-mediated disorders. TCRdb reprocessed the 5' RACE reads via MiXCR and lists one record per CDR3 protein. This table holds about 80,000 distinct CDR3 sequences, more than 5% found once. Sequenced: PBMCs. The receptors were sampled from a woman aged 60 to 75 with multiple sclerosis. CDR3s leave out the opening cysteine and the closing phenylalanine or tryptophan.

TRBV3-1,ASSPSRLEQY
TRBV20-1,SAPTLLASEQF
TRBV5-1,ASSPTGPGGYT
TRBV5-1,ASSPLWDRAYEQY
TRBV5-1,ASKSGRRNEQF
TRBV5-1,ASSLSTGYGETQY
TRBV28,ASREPDDIGYT
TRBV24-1,ATSEDRENYGYT
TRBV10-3,AISRGAGDTGELF
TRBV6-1,ASTSPDRLNYGYT
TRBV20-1,SATGLREQY
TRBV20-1,SASRGLPMNTEAF
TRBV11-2,ASSLDRARNQPQH
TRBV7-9,ASSLGTAVSNQPQH
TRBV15,ATSRGTDTNYGYT
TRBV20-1,SAKLAGIDTQY
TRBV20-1,SARDNREYEQY
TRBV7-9,ASSPRGGHNTGELF
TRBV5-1,ASSLDHREGVAEAF
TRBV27,ASSFLGGGTYEQY
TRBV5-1,ASSAGTGVSNEQF
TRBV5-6,ASSLVAGQPEQF